These 4 T cell receptor beta chains came from one sample sequenced in a study of OX40 agonist ivuxolimab in advanced cancers. The assay was immunoSEQ multiplex PCR, and TCRdb's table has in-frame clones only and misses some. The sample includes 75,000 to 100,000 clones, about 84% of them seen just once. The sequenced sample was CD4+ or CD8+ T cells sorted from blood, obtained in a trial of the OX40 agonist ivuxolimab. The receptors shown here come from an adult with an advanced solid tumor such as melanoma, head and neck, liver or kidney cancer.

This clone has just one count. J is TRBJ2-1 and V is TRBV21-1; the table's D call TRBD1 went unverified against the DNA. TRBV21-1 is a known pseudogene. The CDR3 extends over 16 amino acids. The CDR3 loop is CASSKGCTGFANEQFF. CDR3 sequence (DNA): TGTGCCAGCAGCAAAGGCTGTACAGGGTTCGCGAATGAGCAGTTCTTC.

This chain links TRBV7-9 with TRBJ1-1; no firm D call. Trimming removed 1 base at V and 5 bases at J, with 14 bases between. Germline V gene data show CDR1 as SEHNR and CDR2 as FQNEAQ (reference sequence). There are 15 residues in the CDR3. The CDR3, as DNA: TGTGCCAGCAGCTTAGAGACGGGAGTGAGGACTGAAGCTTTCTTT. Translation gives CASSLETGVRTEAFF.

V gene TRBV5-8 combines with J gene TRBJ2-7; D not certain. The CDR3 extends over 11 amino acids. Germline V gene data show CDR1 as SGHTS and CDR2 as YDEGEE. V was pared by 2 bases and J by 7 bases, with 7 bases between. The CDR3 here is CASSFLSEQYF. The CDR3 DNA reads as TGTGCCAGCAGCTTCTTGAGTGAGCAGTACTTC.

This sequence joins TRBV11-2 and TRBJ2-5, with 7 nucleotides matching TRBD2. Germline CDR1 SGHAT, CDR2 FQNNGV. The CDR3 contains 14 residues. V trimming: 6 bases; J trimming: 1 base; junction bases outside the gene matches: 5. The CDR3 coding sequence is TGTGCCAGCAGGCCAACTAGCGCCCAAGAGACCCAGTACTTC. Translated, it gives CASRPTSAQETQYF.